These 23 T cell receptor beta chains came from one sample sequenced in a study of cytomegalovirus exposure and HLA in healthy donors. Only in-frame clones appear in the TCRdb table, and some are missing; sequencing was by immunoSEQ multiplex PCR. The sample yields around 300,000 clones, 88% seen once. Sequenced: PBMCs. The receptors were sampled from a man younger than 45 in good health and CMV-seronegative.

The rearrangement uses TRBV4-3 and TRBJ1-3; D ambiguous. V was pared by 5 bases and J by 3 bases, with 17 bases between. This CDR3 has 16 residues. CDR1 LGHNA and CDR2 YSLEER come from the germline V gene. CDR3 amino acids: CASSSQEGGFGNTIYF. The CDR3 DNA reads TGCGCCAGCAGCTCCCAAGAGGGTGGCTTTGGAAACACCATATATTTT.

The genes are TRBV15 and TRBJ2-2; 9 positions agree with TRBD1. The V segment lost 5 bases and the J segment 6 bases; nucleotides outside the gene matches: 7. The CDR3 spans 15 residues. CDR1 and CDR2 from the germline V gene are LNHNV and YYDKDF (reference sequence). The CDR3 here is CATSPPGTGSGELFF. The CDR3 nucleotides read TGTGCCACCAGCCCCCCCGGGACAGGGTCCGGGGAGCTGTTTTTT.

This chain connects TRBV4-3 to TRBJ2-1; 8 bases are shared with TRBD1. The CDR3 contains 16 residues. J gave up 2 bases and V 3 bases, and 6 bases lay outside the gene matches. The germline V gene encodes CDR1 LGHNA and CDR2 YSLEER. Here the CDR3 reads CASSQGTGGTYNEQFF. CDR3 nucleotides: TGCGCCAGCAGCCAGGGGACAGGAGGGACCTACAATGAGCAGTTCTTC.

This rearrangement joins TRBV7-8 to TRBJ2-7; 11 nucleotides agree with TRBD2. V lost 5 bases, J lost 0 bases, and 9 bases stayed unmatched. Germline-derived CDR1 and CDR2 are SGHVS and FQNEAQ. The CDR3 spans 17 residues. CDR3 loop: CASSLLAGAHSSYEQYF. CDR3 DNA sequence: TGTGCCAGCAGCCTACTAGCGGGGGCCCATTCCTCCTACGAGCAGTACTTC.

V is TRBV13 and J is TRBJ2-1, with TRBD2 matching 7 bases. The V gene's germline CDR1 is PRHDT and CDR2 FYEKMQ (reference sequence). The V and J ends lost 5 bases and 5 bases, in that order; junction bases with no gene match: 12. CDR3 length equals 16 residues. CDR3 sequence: CASSPDGRGLDNEQFF. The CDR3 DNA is TGTGCCAGCAGCCCCGATGGGAGGGGCCTTGACAATGAGCAGTTCTTC.

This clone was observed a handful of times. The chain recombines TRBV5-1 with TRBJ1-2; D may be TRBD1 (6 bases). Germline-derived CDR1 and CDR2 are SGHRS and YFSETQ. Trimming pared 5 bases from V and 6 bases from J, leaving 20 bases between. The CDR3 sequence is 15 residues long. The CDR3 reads CASSDGQNLADGYTF. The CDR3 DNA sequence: TGCGCCAGCAGTGATGGACAGAACCTAGCAGATGGCTACACCTTC.

CDR3 region: CASSTGTGISYEQYF. CDR3 nucleotide sequence: TGTGCCAGTAGTACCGGGACAGGGATTTCCTACGAGCAGTACTTC. The chain carries TRBV19 and TRBJ2-7; 9 bases agree with TRBD1. This CDR3 is 15 amino acids long. Trimming at V came to 4 bases and at J to 1 base, leaving 5 bases not matched to a gene. Germline V lookup: CDR1 LNHDA, CDR2 SQIVND (reference sequence). The whole variable domain, remainder taken from reference TRBV19 and TRBJ2-7, is DGGITQSPKYLFRKEGQNVTLSCEQNLNHDAMYWYRQDPGQGLRLIYYSQIVNDFQKGDIAEGYSVSREKKESFPLTVTSAQKNPTAFYLCASSTGTGISYEQYFGPGTRLTVT.

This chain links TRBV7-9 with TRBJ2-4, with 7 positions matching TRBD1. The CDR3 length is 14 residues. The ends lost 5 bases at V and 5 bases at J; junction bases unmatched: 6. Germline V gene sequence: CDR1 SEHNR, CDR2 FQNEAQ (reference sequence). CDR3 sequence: CASSPDRDQNIQYF. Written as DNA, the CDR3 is TGTGCCAGCAGCCCCGACAGGGATCAAAACATTCAGTACTTC.

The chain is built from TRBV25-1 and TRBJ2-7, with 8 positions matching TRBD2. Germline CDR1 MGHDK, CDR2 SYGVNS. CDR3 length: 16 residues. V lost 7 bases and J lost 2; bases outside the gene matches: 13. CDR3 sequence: CASTRTGGGGTYEQYF. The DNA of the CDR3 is TGTGCCAGCACCCGAACGGGGGGCGGGGGGACCTACGAGCAGTACTTC.

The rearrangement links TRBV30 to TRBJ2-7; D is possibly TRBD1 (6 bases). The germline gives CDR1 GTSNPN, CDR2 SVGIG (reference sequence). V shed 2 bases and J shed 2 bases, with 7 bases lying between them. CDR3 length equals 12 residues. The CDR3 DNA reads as TGTGCCTGGAGTAGACAGGCCTACGAGCAGTACTTC. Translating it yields CAWSRQAYEQYF.

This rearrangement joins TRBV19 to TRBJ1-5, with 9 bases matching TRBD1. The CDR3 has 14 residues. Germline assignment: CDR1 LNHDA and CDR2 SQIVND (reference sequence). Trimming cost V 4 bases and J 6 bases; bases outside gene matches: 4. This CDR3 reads CASSRGQGIQPQHF. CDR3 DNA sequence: TGTGCCAGTAGTAGAGGACAGGGGATTCAGCCCCAGCATTTT.

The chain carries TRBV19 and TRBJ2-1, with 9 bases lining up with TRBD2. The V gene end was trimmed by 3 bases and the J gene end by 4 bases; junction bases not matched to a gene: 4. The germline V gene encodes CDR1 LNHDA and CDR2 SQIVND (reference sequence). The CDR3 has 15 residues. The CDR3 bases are TGTGCCAGTAGTATTTGGCTAGCGGGGTACAATGAGCAGTTCTTC. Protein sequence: CASSIWLAGYNEQFF.

This CDR3 is CASSPGKGPGTQYF. The CDR3 nucleotides are TGTGCCAGCAGCCCGGGCAAGGGGCCGGGTACGCAGTATTTT. V gene TRBV5-6 combines with J gene TRBJ2-3; tentatively, D is TRBD1 (5 bases). V gave up 4 bases and J gave up 8 bases, with 17 bases separating them. The CDR3 totals 14 residues. Germline values: CDR1 SGHDT, CDR2 YYEEEE.

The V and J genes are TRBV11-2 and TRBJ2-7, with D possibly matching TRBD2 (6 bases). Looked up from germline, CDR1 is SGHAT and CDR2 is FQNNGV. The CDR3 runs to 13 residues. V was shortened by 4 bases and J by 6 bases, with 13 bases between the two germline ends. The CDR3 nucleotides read TGTGCCAGCAGCTCCTTTATGGGGGGCGAGCAGTACTTC. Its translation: CASSSFMGGEQYF.

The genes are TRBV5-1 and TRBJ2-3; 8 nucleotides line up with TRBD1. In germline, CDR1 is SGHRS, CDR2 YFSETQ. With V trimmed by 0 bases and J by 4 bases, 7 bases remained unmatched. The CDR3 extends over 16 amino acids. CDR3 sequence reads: CASSLERTGGSDTQYF. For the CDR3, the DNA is TGCGCCAGCAGCTTGGAACGAACAGGGGGGTCAGATACGCAGTATTTT.

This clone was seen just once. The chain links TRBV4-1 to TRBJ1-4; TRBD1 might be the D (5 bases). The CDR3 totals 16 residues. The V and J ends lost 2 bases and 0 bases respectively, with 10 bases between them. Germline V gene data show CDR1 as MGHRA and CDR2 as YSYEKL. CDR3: CASSQLGLATNEKLFF. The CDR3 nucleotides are TGCGCCAGCAGCCAACTGGGACTCGCAACTAATGAAAAACTGTTTTTT.

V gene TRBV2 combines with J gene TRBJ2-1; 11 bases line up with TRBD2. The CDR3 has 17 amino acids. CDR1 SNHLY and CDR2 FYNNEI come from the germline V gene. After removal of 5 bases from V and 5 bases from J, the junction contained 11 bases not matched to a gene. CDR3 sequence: CASSRSKGLAVNNEQFF. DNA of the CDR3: TGTGCCAGCAGTCGCTCGAAGGGACTAGCGGTTAACAATGAGCAGTTCTTC.

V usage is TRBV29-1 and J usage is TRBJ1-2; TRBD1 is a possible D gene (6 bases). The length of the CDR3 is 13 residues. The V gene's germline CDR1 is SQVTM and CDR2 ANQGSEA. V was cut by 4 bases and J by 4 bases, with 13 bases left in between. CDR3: CSVGAGEGYGYTF. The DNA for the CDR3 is TGCAGCGTTGGCGCAGGGGAGGGCTATGGCTACACCTTC.

The CDR3 spells CASSERWQGSIFF. CDR3 in DNA: TGCGCCAGCAGTGAGAGATGGCAGGGGAGTATTTTCTTT. This rearrangement joins TRBV10-1 to TRBJ1-1, with D tentatively TRBD1 (6 bases). The CDR3 extends over 13 amino acids. Germline CDR1 and CDR2: WNHNN and SYGVQD (reference sequence). Trimming took 2 bases from V and 13 from J, leaving 17 bases between them.

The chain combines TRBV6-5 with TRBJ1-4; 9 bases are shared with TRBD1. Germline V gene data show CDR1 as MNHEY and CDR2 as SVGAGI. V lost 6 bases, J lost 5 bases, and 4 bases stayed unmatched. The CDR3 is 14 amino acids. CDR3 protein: CASSLTGGNEKLFF. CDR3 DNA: TGTGCCAGCAGCCTGACAGGGGGGAATGAAAAACTGTTTTTT.

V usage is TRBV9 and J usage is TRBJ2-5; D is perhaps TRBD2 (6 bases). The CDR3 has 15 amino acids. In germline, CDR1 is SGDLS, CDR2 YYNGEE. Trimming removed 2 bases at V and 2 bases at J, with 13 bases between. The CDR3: CASSVGWSGQETQYF. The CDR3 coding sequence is TGTGCCAGCAGCGTGGGGTGGAGCGGGCAAGAGACCCAGTACTTC.

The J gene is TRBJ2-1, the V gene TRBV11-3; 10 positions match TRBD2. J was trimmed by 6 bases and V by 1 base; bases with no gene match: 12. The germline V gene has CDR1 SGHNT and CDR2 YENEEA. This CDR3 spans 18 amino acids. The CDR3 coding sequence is TGTGCCAGCAGCTTAGCTGGCGGGCTAGCGGGGGATTTCAATGAGCAGTTCTTC. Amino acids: CASSLAGGLAGDFNEQFF.

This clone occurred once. CDR3 in DNA: TGCGCCAGCAGTGACGGGGGCACAGATACGCAGTATTTT. Translation: CASSDGGTDTQYF. The V call is TRBV10-2, the J call TRBJ2-3; D is possibly TRBD2 (5 bases). The V end was cut by 3 bases, the J end by 1 base, with 5 bases between. Germline V lookup: CDR1 WSHSY, CDR2 SAAADI. The CDR3 totals 13 residues.